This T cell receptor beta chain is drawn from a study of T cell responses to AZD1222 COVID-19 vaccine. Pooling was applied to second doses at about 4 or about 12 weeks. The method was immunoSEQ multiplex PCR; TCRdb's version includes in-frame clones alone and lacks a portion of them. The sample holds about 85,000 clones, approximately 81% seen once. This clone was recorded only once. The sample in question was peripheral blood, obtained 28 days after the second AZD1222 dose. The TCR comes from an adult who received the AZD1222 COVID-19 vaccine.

The CDR3 DNA follows: TGTGCCAGTAGTCCGCAGGGGGCCTCCTACGAGCAGTACTTC. It codes for CASSPQGASYEQYF. The chain has TRBV19 and TRBJ2-7, with 8 bases aligning to TRBD1. V was clipped by 5 bases and J by 0 bases; unmatched bases: 3. This CDR3 has 14 amino acids. In germline, CDR1 is LNHDA, CDR2 SQIVND (reference sequence). Complete variable domain (other parts from reference TRBV19 and TRBJ2-7): DGGITQSPKYLFRKEGQNVTLSCEQNLNHDAMYWYRQDPGQGLRLIYYSQIVNDFQKGDIAEGYSVSREKKESFPLTVTSAQKNPTAFYLCASSPQGASYEQYFGPGTRLTVT.